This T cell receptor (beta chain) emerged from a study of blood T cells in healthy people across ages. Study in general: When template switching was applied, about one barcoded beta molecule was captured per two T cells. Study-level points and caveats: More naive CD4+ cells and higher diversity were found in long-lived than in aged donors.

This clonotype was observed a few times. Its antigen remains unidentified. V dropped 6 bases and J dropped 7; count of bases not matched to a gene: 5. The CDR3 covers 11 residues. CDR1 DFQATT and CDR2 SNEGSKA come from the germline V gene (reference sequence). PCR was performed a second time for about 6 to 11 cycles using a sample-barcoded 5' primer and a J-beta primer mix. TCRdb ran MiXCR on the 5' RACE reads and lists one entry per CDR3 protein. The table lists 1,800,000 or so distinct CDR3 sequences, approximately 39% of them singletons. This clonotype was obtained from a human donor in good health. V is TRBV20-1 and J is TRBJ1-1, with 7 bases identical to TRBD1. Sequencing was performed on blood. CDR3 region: CSALQGFEAFF. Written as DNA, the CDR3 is TGCAGTGCGTTACAGGGGTTTGAAGCTTTCTTT.